The 6 T cell receptor beta chains given below trace back to one sample, sequenced in a study of cytomegalovirus exposure and HLA in healthy donors. PCR amplification relied on 60 Vbeta primers (plus 13 Jbeta primers). TCRdb's copy holds only in-frame clones and misses some; the assay was immunoSEQ multiplex PCR. The sample consists of roughly 180,000 clones, 78% of them appearing once. Sequenced material: PBMCs. The receptors shown here come from a female donor in good health and CMV-seronegative.

The chain recombines TRBV9 with TRBJ2-7; 7 positions agree with TRBD2. Per germline, CDR1 SGDLS and CDR2 YYNGEE. This CDR3 is 13 amino acids long. Trimming took 0 bases from V and 4 from J; bases not matched to a gene: 1. The CDR3 DNA follows: TGTGCCAGCAGCGTAGATAGCGGGTACGAGCAGTACTTC. The encoded protein is CASSVDSGYEQYF. Full variable domain (remainder filled in from reference TRBV9 and TRBJ2-7): DSGVTQTPKHLITATGQRVTLRCSPRSGDLSVYWYQQSLDQGLQFLIQYYNGEERAKGNILERFSAQQFPDLHSELNLSSLELGDSALYFCASSVDSGYEQYFGPGTRLTVT.

This clone was observed once. This chain uses TRBV7-3 with TRBJ2-1, with 8 positions matching TRBD1. Per germline, CDR1 SGHTA and CDR2 FQGTGA. The V gene end was trimmed by 5 bases and the J gene end by 4 bases; junction bases not matched to a gene: 7. The CDR3 loop spans 15 amino acids. CDR3: CASSPQGQVYNEQFF. In DNA form, the CDR3 reads TGTGCCAGCAGCCCGCAGGGACAGGTTTACAATGAGCAGTTCTTC.

J is TRBJ2-5 and V is TRBV9, with 7 bases aligning to TRBD2. The CDR3 has 15 residues. In germline, CDR1 is SGDLS, CDR2 YYNGEE. V dropped 4 bases and J dropped 0; count of bases not matched to a gene: 6. The CDR3 DNA sequence: TGTGCCAGCAGCCCCCTAGCGGAGCACCAAGAGACCCAGTACTTC. It translates to CASSPLAEHQETQYF.

This clone was counted a few times. The chain recombines TRBV7-9 with TRBJ2-7; weak D call: TRBD1 (6 bases). This CDR3 comprises 14 residues. Trimming took off 2 bases at V and 7 bases at J, with 15 bases between the two ends. The germline gives CDR1 SEHNR, CDR2 FQNEAQ (reference sequence). The CDR3 loop is CASSLSSRGREQYF. The CDR3 DNA sequence: TGTGCCAGCAGCTTAAGCAGCAGGGGAAGGGAGCAGTACTTC. Full variable domain (outside the CDR3, taken from reference TRBV7-9 and TRBJ2-7): DTGVSQNPRHKITKRGQNVTFRCDPISEHNRLYWYRQTLGQGPEFLTYFQNEAQLEKSRLLSDRFSAERPKGSFSTLEIQRTEQGDSAMYLCASSLSSRGREQYFGPGTRLTVT.

Comment on this clone: The junction does not match germline at one end; this may be a read error. The rearrangement joins TRBV7-9 to TRBJ1-6; D perhaps matches TRBD1 (6 bases). CDR3 length: 15 amino acids. Germline loops: CDR1 SEHNR, CDR2 FQNEAQ (reference sequence). CDR3: CSSSLGGLGDSPLHF. As DNA, the CDR3 is TGTTCCAGCAGCTTAGGGGGGCTCGGGGATTCACCCCTCCACTTT.

This clone was seen only once. The chain joins TRBV5-6 to TRBJ2-7; possibly TRBD1 for D (5 bases). V lost 0 bases to trimming and J lost 4 bases, with 8 bases between them. The V gene's germline CDR1 is SGHDT and CDR2 YYEEEE. The length of the CDR3 is 13 residues. The CDR3 DNA reads as TGTGCCAGCAGCTTGGGGACACCATACGAGCAGTACTTC. Its translation: CASSLGTPYEQYF.